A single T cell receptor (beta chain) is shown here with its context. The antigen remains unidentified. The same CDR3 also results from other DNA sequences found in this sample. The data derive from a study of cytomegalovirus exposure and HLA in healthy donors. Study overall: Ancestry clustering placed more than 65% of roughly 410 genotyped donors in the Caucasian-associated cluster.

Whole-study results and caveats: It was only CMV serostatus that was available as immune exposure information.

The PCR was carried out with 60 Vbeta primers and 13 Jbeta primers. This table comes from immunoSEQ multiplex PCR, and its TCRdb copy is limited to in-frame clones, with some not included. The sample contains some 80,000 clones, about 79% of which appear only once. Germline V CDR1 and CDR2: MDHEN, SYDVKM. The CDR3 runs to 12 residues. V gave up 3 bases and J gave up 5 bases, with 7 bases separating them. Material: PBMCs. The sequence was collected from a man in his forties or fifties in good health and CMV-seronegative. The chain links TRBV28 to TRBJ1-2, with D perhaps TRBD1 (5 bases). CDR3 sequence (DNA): TGTGCCAGCAGTTTGGGGGGGTATGGCTACACCTTC. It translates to CASSLGGYGYTF.